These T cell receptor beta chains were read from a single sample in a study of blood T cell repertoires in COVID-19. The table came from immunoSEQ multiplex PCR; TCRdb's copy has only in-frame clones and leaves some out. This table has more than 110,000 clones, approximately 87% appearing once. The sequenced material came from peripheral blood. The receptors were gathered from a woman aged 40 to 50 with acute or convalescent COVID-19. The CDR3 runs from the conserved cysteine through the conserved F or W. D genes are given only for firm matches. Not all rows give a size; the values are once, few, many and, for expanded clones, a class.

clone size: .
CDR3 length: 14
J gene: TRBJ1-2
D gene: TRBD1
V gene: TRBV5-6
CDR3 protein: CASSFTGEIYGYTF
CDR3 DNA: TGTGCCAGCAGCTTTACAGGGGAAATCTATGGCTACACCTTC

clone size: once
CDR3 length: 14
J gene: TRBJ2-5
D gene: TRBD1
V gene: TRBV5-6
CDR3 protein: CASSPRTGAETQYF
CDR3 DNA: TGTGCCAGCAGCCCAAGGACAGGAGCGGAGACCCAGTACTTC

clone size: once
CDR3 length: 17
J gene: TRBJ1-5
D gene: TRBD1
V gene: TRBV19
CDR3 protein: CASSIEDRGQGNQPQHF
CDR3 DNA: TGTGCCAGTAGTATAGAGGACAGGGGGCAAGGCAATCAGCCCCAGCATTTT

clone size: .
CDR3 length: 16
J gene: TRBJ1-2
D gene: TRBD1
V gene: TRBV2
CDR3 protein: CASSDPGQRANYGYTF
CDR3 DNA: TGTGCCAGCAGTGACCCGGGACAGCGAGCTAACTATGGCTACACCTTC

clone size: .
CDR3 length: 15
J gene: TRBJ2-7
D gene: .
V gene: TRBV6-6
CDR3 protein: CASSYSALQGDEQYF
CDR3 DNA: TGTGCCAGCAGTTACTCAGCCTTACAGGGAGACGAGCAGTACTTC

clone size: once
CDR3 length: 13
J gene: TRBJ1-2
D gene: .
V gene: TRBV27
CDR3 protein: CASSLSAQRGYTF
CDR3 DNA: TGTGCCAGCAGTTTGTCCGCCCAGCGTGGCTACACCTTC

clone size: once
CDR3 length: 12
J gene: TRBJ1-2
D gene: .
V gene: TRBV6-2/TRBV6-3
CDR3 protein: CASSPGKDGYTF
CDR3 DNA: TGTGCCAGCAGTCCCGGGAAGGATGGCTACACCTTC

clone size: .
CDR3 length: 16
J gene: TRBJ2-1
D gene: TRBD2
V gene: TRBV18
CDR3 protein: CASSPPIGGGGGEQFF
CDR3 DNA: TGTGCCAGCTCACCACCGATCGGGGGGGGCGGGGGTGAGCAGTTCTTC

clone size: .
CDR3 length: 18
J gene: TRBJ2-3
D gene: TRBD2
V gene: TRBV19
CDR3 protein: CASSIDLIAGLSTDTQYF
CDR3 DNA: TGTGCCAGTAGTATAGATCTAATAGCGGGTCTAAGCACAGATACGCAGTATTTT

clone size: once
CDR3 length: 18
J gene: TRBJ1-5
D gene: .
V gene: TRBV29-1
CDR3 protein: CSVTFVLPTVVRGQPQHF
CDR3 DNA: TGCAGCGTAACCTTCGTTCTTCCCACAGTCGTACGGGGTCAGCCCCAGCATTTT

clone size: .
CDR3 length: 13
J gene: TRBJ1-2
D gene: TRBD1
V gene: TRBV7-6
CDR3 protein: CASTLTGTGGYTF
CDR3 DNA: TGTGCCAGCACCCTAACCGGGACAGGCGGCTACACCTTC

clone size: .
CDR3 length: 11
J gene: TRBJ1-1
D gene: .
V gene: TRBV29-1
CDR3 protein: CSVGGTIEAFF
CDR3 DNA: TGCAGCGTGGGGGGGACAATTGAAGCTTTCTTT

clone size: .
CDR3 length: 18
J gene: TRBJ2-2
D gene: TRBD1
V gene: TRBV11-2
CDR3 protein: CASSFRQGYSRGTGELFF
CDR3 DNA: TGTGCCAGCAGCTTTAGACAGGGATACTCTAGAGGCACCGGGGAGCTGTTTTTT

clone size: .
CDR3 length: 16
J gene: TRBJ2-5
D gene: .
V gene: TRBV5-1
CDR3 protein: CASSLARGRGQETQYF
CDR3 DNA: TGCGCCAGCAGCTTGGCCAGGGGTAGGGGACAAGAGACCCAGTACTTC

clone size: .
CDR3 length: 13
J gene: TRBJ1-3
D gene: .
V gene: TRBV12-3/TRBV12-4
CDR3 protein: CASTETGGNTIYF
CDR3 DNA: TGTGCCAGCACTGAAACAGGGGGAAACACCATATATTTT

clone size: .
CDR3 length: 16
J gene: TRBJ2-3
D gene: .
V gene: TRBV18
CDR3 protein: CASSPPKGERTDTQYF
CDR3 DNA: TGTGCCAGCTCACCACCGAAGGGGGAACGGACAGATACGCAGTATTTT

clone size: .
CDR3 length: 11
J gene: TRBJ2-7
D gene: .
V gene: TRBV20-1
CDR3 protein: CSARDPNEQYF
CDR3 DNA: TGCAGTGCTAGAGATCCAAACGAGCAGTACTTC

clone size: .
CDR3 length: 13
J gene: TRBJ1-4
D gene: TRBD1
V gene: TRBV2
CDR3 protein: CASSQDRNVKLFF
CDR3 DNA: TGTGCCAGCAGCCAGGACAGGAACGTAAAACTGTTTTTT

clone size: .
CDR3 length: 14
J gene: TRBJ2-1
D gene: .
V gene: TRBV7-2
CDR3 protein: CASSLGGVRNEQFF
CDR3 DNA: TGTGCCAGCAGCTTAGGGGGGGTTAGGAATGAGCAGTTCTTC

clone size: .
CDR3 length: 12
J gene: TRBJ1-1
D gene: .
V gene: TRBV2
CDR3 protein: CASSGGGTEAFF
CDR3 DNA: TGTGCCAGCAGTGGGGGGGGAACTGAAGCTTTCTTT

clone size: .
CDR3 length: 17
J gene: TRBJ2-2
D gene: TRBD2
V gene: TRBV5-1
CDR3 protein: CASSLGSSGSGTGELFF
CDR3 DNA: TGCGCCAGCAGCTTGGGGTCCAGCGGGAGTGGGACCGGGGAGCTGTTTTTT

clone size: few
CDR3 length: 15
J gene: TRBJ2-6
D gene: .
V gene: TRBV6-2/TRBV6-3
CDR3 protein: CASSYGQSGANVLTF
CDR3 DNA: TGTGCCAGCAGTTACGGGCAGTCTGGGGCCAACGTCCTGACTTTC

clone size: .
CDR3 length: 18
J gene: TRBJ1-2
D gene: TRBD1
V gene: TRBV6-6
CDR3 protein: CASSHRGGATGANYGYTF
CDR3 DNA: TGTGCCAGCAGTCACAGGGGGGGGGCTACAGGGGCAAACTATGGCTACACCTTC

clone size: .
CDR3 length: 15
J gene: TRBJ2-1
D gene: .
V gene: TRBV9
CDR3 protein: CASSPLEISYNEQFF
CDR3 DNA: TGTGCCAGCAGCCCCCTGGAGATCTCCTACAATGAGCAGTTCTTC

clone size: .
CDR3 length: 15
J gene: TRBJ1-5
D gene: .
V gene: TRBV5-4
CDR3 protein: CASSLDGRSNQPQHF
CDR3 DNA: TGTGCCAGCAGCTTGGATGGCCGTAGCAATCAGCCCCAGCATTTT

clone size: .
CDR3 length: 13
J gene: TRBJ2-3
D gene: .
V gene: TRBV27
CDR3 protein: CASSFTSTNTQYF
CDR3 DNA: TGTGCCAGCAGTTTTACTAGCACTAATACGCAGTATTTT

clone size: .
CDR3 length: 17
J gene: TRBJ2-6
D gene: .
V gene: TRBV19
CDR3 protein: CASSQIRRGSGANVLTF
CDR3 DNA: TGTGCCAGTAGTCAGATCCGTAGAGGCTCTGGGGCCAACGTCCTGACTTTC

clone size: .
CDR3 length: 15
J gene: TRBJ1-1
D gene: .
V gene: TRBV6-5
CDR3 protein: CASSYSHRMNTEAFF
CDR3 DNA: TGTGCCAGCAGTTACTCGCACAGGATGAACACTGAAGCTTTCTTT

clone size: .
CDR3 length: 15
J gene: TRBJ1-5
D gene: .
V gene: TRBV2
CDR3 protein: CASSDQGLVGEPQHF
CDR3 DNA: TGTGCCAGCAGTGACCAGGGACTGGTGGGGGAGCCCCAGCATTTT

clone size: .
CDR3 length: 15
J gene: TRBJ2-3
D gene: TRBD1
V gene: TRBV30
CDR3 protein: CAWTDLGQGTDTQYF
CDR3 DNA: TGTGCCTGGACGGACTTGGGACAGGGGACAGATACGCAGTATTTT

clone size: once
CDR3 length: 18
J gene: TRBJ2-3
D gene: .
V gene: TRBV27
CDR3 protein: CASTGTHQDQDGADTQYF
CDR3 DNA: TGTGCCAGCACGGGGACACACCAAGATCAAGACGGCGCAGATACGCAGTATTTT

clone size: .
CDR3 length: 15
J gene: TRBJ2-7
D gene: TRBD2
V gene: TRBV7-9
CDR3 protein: CASSPRLAGSYEQYF
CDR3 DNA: TGTGCCAGCAGCCCTCGACTAGCGGGCTCCTACGAGCAGTACTTC

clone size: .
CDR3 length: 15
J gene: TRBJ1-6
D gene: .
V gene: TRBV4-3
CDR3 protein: CASSQVVTGNSPLHF
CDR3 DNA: TGCGCCAGCAGCCAAGTAGTTACGGGGAATTCACCCCTCCACTTT

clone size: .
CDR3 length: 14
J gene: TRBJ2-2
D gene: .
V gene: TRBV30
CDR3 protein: CAWSVPTGSGELFF
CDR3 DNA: TGTGCCTGGAGTGTACCCACAGGGTCCGGGGAGCTGTTTTTT

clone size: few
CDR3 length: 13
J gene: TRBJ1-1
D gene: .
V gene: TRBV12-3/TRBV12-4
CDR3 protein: CASILTRGTEAFF
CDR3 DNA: TGTGCCAGCATCCTGACCCGGGGCACTGAAGCTTTCTTT

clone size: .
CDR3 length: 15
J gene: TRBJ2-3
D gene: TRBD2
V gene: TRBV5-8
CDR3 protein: CASSLFPSGGHTQYF
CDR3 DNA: TGTGCCAGCAGCTTGTTTCCTAGCGGGGGCCATACGCAGTATTTT

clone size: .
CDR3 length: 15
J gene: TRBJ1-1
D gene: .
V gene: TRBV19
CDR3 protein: CASSREGRGFAEAFF
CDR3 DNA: TGTGCCAGTAGCCGGGAAGGCAGGGGATTCGCTGAAGCTTTCTTT

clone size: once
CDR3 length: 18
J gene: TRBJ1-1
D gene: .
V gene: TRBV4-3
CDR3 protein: CASSQDFSNPPRDTEAFF
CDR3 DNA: TGCGCCAGCAGCCAAGATTTTAGTAACCCGCCTCGGGACACTGAAGCTTTCTTT

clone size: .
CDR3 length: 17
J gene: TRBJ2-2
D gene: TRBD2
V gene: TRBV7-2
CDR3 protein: CASRFPSGGRNTGELFF
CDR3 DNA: TGTGCCAGCAGGTTCCCTAGCGGGGGCCGGAACACCGGGGAGCTGTTTTTT

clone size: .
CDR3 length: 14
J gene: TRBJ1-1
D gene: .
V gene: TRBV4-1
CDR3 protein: CASSKPGQNTEAFF
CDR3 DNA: TGCGCCAGCAGCAAACCGGGACAGAACACTGAAGCTTTCTTT

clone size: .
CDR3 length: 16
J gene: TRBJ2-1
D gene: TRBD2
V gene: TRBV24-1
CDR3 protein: CATSDPGTSGSYEQFF
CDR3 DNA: TGTGCCACCAGTGACCCCGGGACTAGCGGGAGCTATGAGCAGTTCTTC

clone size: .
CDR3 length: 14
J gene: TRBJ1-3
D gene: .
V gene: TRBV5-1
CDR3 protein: CASSIGGSGNTIYF
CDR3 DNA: TGCGCCAGCAGCATCGGAGGCTCCGGAAACACCATATATTTT

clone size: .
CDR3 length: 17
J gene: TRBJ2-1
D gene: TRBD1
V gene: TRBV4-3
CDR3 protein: CASSQELGQAYYNEQFF
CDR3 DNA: TGCGCCAGCAGCCAAGAGTTGGGACAGGCATACTACAATGAGCAGTTCTTC

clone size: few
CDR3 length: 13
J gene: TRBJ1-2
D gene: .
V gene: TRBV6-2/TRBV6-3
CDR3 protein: CASSYGAGFGYTF
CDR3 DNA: TGTGCCAGCAGTTACGGAGCAGGGTTCGGCTACACCTTC

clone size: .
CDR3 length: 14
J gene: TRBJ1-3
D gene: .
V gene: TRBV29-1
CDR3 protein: CSGILSGEGNTIYF
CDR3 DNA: TGCAGCGGTATACTATCAGGGGAGGGAAACACCATATATTTT

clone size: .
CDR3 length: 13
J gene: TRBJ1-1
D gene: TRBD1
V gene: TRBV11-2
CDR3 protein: CASGGQGKTEAFF
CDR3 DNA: TGTGCCAGCGGCGGACAGGGGAAAACTGAAGCTTTCTTT

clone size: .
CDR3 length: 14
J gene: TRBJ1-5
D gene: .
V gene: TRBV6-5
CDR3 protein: CASSTTGDWEPQHF
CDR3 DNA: TGTGCCAGCAGTACGACAGGAGATTGGGAGCCCCAGCATTTT

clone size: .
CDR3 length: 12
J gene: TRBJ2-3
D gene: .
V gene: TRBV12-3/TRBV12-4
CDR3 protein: CASTPFTDTQYF
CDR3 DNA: TGTGCCAGCACCCCCTTCACAGATACGCAGTATTTT

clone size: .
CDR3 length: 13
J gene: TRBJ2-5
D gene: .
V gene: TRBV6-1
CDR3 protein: CASSEKHQETQYF
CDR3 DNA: TGTGCCAGCAGTGAAAAGCACCAAGAGACCCAGTACTTC